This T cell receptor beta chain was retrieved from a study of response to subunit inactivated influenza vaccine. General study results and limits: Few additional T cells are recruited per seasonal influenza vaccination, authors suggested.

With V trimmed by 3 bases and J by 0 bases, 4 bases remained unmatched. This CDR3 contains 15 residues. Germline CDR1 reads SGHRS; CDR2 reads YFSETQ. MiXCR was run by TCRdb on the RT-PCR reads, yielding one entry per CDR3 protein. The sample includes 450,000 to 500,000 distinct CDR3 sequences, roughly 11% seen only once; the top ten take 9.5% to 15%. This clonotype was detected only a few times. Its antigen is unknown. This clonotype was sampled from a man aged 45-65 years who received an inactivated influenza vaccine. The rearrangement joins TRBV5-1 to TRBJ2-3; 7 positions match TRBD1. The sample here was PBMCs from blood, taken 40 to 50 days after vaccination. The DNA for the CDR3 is TGCGCCAGCAGCTCCCAACAGGGGAGCACAGATACGCAGTATTTT. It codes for CASSSQQGSTDTQYF.